This T cell receptor beta chain comes out of a study of blood T cell repertoires in COVID-19. Study at large: Sites in the United States, Italy and Spain provided acute and convalescent COVID-19 samples. PBMCs, B-cell-depleted T cells, or T cells were the source of the cDNA or gDNA that made up the material.

Per the authors' pipeline: Quantification of nucleated cells was approximated via reference gene primer amplification. This table comes from immunoSEQ multiplex PCR, and its TCRdb copy is limited to in-frame clones, with some not included. V and J calls and clone size are as listed in that table; D and trimming were resolved from the DNA. The sample includes fewer than 150,000 clones, more than 80% of them seen just once. This TCR derives from a woman older than 75 in a cohort sampled during active or convalescent COVID-19. The sample consisted of peripheral blood.

CDR3 residues: CASSPQAGGDTQYF. CDR3 in DNA: TGTGCCAGCAGTCCCCAAGCGGGGGGAGATACGCAGTATTTT. This chain uses TRBV6-4 with TRBJ2-3; 9 bases fit TRBD2. Looked up from germline, CDR1 is MRHNA and CDR2 is SNTAGT. CDR3 length: 14 amino acids. Trimming cost V 5 bases and J 5 bases; bases outside gene matches: 5.